The text below deals with one T cell receptor beta chain. The antigen this receptor binds is unknown. Base quality data are lacking; no much larger clone is found one base away. This specimen belongs to a study of OX40 agonist ivuxolimab in advanced cancers. About the full investigation: The costimulatory receptor OX40 (CD134) was targeted by ivuxolimab, a fully human IgG2 agonistic monoclonal antibody. Intravenous ivuxolimab was administered to patients every 2 weeks at six dose levels: 0.01, 0.1, 0.3, 1.5, 3 and 10 mg/kg. Among the approximately 50 dose-escalation patients, around 19 had hepatocellular carcinoma, roughly 15 melanoma, 9 renal cell carcinoma and 9 head and neck cancer. The dose-escalation cohort was roughly 83% male with a mean age of approximately 60 years, ranging from 23 to 79. Prior anti-PD-1, anti-PD-L1 or anti-CTLA-4 therapy was permitted, and 30% to 50% of dose-escalation patients had received checkpoint inhibitors. Three dose-escalation patients achieved partial responses, one with hepatocellular carcinoma and two with cutaneous melanoma. The purpose of peripheral TCRbeta sequencing was to test whether ivuxolimab changed TCR sequence diversity and led to clonal T-cell expansion. The paper reports the monotherapy dose-escalation portion (N ≈ 50 patients) of the phase I ivuxolimab trial.

Genomic DNA was extracted from sorted cells for sequencing of the TCRbeta CDR3 region. TCRbeta CDR3 regions were sequenced using the immunoSEQ Assay. TCRdb took over this immuneACCESS table, retaining in-frame rearrangements with V and J assigned. Such tables are incomplete; in checked studies, under half of the missing clones stem from an unresolved V gene, and the remainder is unexplained. In this sample the table shows about 65,000 clones, roughly 84% of which occur a single time. Less than 0.4% of the sample is held by the ten biggest clonotypes. Points the paper makes about the study in general: Low levels of normalized T-cell clonal expansion were also seen in some patients who did not respond. At doses of 0.1 to 3.0 mg/kg, clonal expansion of both CD4+ and CD8+ T cells in blood was seen between baseline and week 6. Which antigens the clonally expanded peripheral T cells were specific for was not determined. In partial responders in the 0.1-3.0 mg/kg groups, normalized peripheral clonal expansion was found to be among the lowest, especially among CD8+ T cells. After ivuxolimab, expanded clones were on average more numerous among CD8+ T cells than among CD4+ T cells.

CDR1 and CDR2 were assigned from the germline V gene as ENHRY and SYGVKD. V lost 11 bases and J lost 4 bases; the stretch between them is 16 bases long. The CDR3 sequence holds 13 residues, the cysteine and phenylalanine included. Only the CDR3 portion is preserved as DNA: 39 bases, with reading frame beginning at the first base. The trial excluded patients who had a history of autoimmune disease or were on systemic immunosuppression. Peripheral blood for TCR sequencing was collected from all dose cohorts at baseline, on cycle 4 day 1, and on cycle 7 day 1. Samples were obtained from an open-label, multicenter, first-in-human phase I dose-escalation trial of ivuxolimab. The trial enrolled adults with locally advanced or metastatic head and neck squamous cell, hepatocellular, melanoma or renal cell carcinoma. Before TCR sequencing, CD4+ T cells and CD8+ T cells from peripheral blood were sorted into separate populations.

The material was CD4+ or CD8+ T cells sorted from blood, obtained in a trial of the OX40 agonist ivuxolimab. The sequence links TRBV10-3 to TRBJ2-3, with the D gene call left open. This receptor was obtained from an adult with an advanced solid tumor such as melanoma, head and neck, liver or kidney cancer. The CDR3 region reads CAVQTSRADTQYF. The bases read TGTGCCGTACAAACGTCACGCGCAGATACGCAGTATTTT.